Shown below are 24 T cell receptor beta chains from a single sample sequenced in a study of CD8 T cells in ankylosing spondylitis. TCRdb re-called the 5' RACE reads through MiXCR, storing one row per CDR3 protein. The repertoire holds approximately 240,000 distinct CDR3 sequences, with around 25% as singletons. Sequencing was carried out using blood, either unsorted or a sorted T cell fraction (not recorded which). The receptors derive from a male donor with ankylosing spondylitis or in good health (not recorded which).

For this clonotype: A clone one base away is much larger, so this may be a read error. This chain uses TRBV29-1 with TRBJ2-3; tentative D call: TRBD1 (6 bases). With 7 bases removed from V and 0 bases from J, the gap between germline ends came to 11 bases. The CDR3 length is 13 residues. Looked up from germline, CDR1 is SQVTM and CDR2 is ANQGSEA. The CDR3: CSDRDTSTDTQYF. CDR3 coding DNA: TGCAGCGACCGGGACACTAGCACAGATACGCAGTATTTT.

The chain uses TRBV10-3 and TRBJ2-1; D gene unclear. The CDR3 length is 12 residues. Germline CDR1 and CDR2: ENHRY and SYGVKD. The ends were cut back, 0 bases at V and 9 bases at J, with 6 bases in the middle. The DNA of the CDR3 is TGTGCCATCAGTGAGTCTGTTGGTGAGCAGTTCTTC. It translates to CAISESVGEQFF.

This clonotype was counted many times. The chain uses TRBV13 and TRBJ1-2; no clear D. The CDR3 has 10 residues. V was trimmed by 10 bases and J by 4 bases, leaving 7 bases between them. In germline, CDR1 is PRHDT, CDR2 FYEKMQ (reference sequence). CDR3 residues: CAIGVYGYTF. The CDR3 coding sequence is TGTGCCATCGGGGTCTATGGCTACACCTTC.

This clonotype was detected ten times or more. The chain carries TRBV29-1 and TRBJ2-2, with no clear D. V lost 3 bases and J 4 bases, leaving 9 bases between the germline ends. The CDR3 contains 13 residues. Germline V gene lookup returns CDR1 SQVTM and CDR2 ANQGSEA. This CDR3 reads CSVDTASTGELFF. Here the CDR3 DNA reads TGCAGCGTTGATACGGCCTCCACCGGGGAGCTGTTTTTT.

The gene calls are TRBV15 and TRBJ2-1; D ambiguous. V was pared by 1 base and J by 5 bases, with 9 bases between. CDR3 length equals 14 residues. From germline, CDR1 is LNHNV and CDR2 YYDKDF (reference sequence). Here the CDR3 DNA reads TGTGCCACCAGCAGAGGTGTAGGTCACAATGAGCAGTTCTTC. Translating it yields CATSRGVGHNEQFF.

The chain joins TRBV20-1 to TRBJ2-4; 7 bases map to TRBD2. Trimming removed 0 bases from V and 0 bases from J; junction bases left unmatched: 11. Looked up from germline, CDR1 is DFQATT and CDR2 is SNEGSKA (reference sequence). This CDR3 comprises 18 residues. The CDR3 DNA sequence: TGCAGTGCTAGAGATGAAAGTCGAGCGGGGTTAGCCAAAAACATTCAGTACTTC. The encoded protein is CSARDESRAGLAKNIQYF.

This clonotype was seen ten or more times. This chain connects TRBV27 to TRBJ1-6, with D hard to call. Germline V gene data show CDR1 as MNHEY and CDR2 as SMNVEV (reference sequence). The CDR3 totals 15 residues. Trimming took off 3 bases at V and 7 bases at J, with 13 bases between the two ends. The CDR3 protein is CASSLIGGLNSPLHF. The CDR3 coding sequence is TGTGCCAGCAGTTTGATTGGTGGGCTGAATTCACCCCTCCACTTT.

The chain has TRBV20-1 and TRBJ2-2; 8 nucleotides line up with TRBD1. Per the germline V gene, CDR1 is DFQATT and CDR2 is SNEGSKA (reference sequence). The CDR3 loop spans 14 amino acids. Trimming removed 5 bases from V and 3 bases from J; junction bases left unmatched: 5. Here the CDR3 DNA reads TGCAGTGCTCCGGACAGGGAGGACACCGGGGAGCTGTTTTTT. As protein: CSAPDREDTGELFF.

V usage is TRBV12-3 or TRBV12-4 and J usage is TRBJ1-2, with 7 positions matching TRBD1. The CDR3 loop spans 15 amino acids. Unmatched junction bases numbered 8, after V lost 4 bases and J lost 3 bases. The chain's CDR3 is CASSSPNRGHYGYTF. The CDR3 nucleotides read TGTGCCAGCAGTTCACCGAACAGGGGTCACTATGGCTACACCTTC.

The chain employs TRBV20-1 and TRBJ2-1, with D possibly being TRBD2 (6 bases). The CDR3 contains 13 residues. V lost 3 bases, J lost 2 bases, and 8 bases lay in between. Germline values: CDR1 DFQATT, CDR2 SNEGSKA (reference sequence). This chain's CDR3 is CSASWGAYNEQFF. The CDR3 DNA reads TGCAGTGCTAGCTGGGGGGCCTACAATGAGCAGTTCTTC.

J is TRBJ2-3 and V is TRBV6-1; D is uncertain. CDR1 MNHNS and CDR2 SASEGT come from the germline V gene. The CDR3 runs 14 residues. The V and J ends lost 6 bases and 5 bases respectively, with 15 bases between them. CDR3 sequence reads: CASSAALVQDTQYF. For the CDR3, the DNA is TGTGCCAGCAGCGCAGCTCTGGTCCAAGATACGCAGTATTTT.

V and J are TRBV7-8 and TRBJ2-2, with D perhaps TRBD1 (6 bases). Germline V lookup: CDR1 SGHVS, CDR2 FQNEAQ. Trimming stripped 7 bases from V and 4 bases from J, with 13 bases between. The CDR3 loop spans 14 amino acids. In DNA, the CDR3 is TGTGCCAGCATCCCGACGGACAGCACCGGGGAGCTGTTTTTT. Amino acids: CASIPTDSTGELFF.

The rearrangement uses TRBV12-3 or TRBV12-4 and TRBJ2-7; 14 bases are a match to TRBD2. The CDR3 is made up of 14 amino acids. Trimming removed 3 bases from V and 6 bases from J; junction bases left unmatched: 1. The CDR3 DNA reads TGTGCCAGCAGTTTTGGACTAGCGGGGGGCGAGCAGTACTTC. It encodes CASSFGLAGGEQYF.

This clonotype was counted at least ten times. CDR3 region: CSAARDRNYGYTF. CDR3 coding DNA: TGCAGTGCTGCCCGGGACCGAAACTATGGCTACACCTTC. The chain has TRBV20-1 and TRBJ1-2; perhaps TRBD1 as D (5 bases). The germline CDR1 and CDR2 sequences are DFQATT and SNEGSKA (reference sequence). Trimming removed 5 bases from V and 2 bases from J, with 12 bases in between. This CDR3 has 13 amino acids.

Only a few counts were recorded for this clonotype. The V and J genes are TRBV20-1 and TRBJ2-7; D remains unclear. The germline gives CDR1 DFQATT, CDR2 SNEGSKA (reference sequence). The V end was cut by 3 bases, the J end by 2 bases, with 8 bases between. This CDR3 has 12 amino acids. CDR3 sequence (DNA): TGCAGTGCTAGCGTCACCACCTACGAGCAGTACTTC. Residues: CSASVTTYEQYF.

This chain connects TRBV6-5 to TRBJ2-3, with D perhaps being TRBD1 or TRBD2 (5 bases each). The CDR3 runs to 17 residues. The germline V and J ends were trimmed by 2 bases and 4 bases, with 19 bases remaining between them. Germline CDR1 reads MNHEY; CDR2 reads SVGAGI. This CDR3 reads CASSYNIGTRLPDTQYF. The CDR3 region has the DNA TGTGCCAGCAGTTACAACATTGGGACCCGGCTACCAGATACGCAGTATTTT.

The CDR3 protein is CSARIRNTEAFF. The CDR3 region has the DNA TGCAGTGCTAGAATCCGTAACACTGAAGCTTTCTTT. The chain combines TRBV20-1 with TRBJ1-1, with no clear D. This CDR3 has 12 residues. V lost 2 bases, J lost 2 bases, and 6 bases lay in between. CDR1 and CDR2 from the germline V gene are DFQATT and SNEGSKA (reference sequence).

The rearrangement links TRBV13 to TRBJ2-1; unclear D gene. V gave up 3 bases and J gave up 3 bases, with 6 bases separating them. This CDR3 has 13 residues. CDR1 is PRHDT, CDR2 FYEKMQ, per germline (reference sequence). In DNA form, the CDR3 reads TGTGCCAGCAGCTTCGGAATCTACAATGAGCAGTTCTTC. Translating gives CASSFGIYNEQFF. Supplemented by reference TRBV13 and TRBJ2-1, the full variable domain reads AAGVIQSPRHLIKEKRETATLKCYPIPRHDTVYWYQQGPGQDPQFLISFYEKMQSDKGSIPDRFSAQQFSDYHSELNMSSLELGDSALYFCASSFGIYNEQFFGPGTRLTVL.

This clonotype has a count of ten or more. V and J are TRBV20-1 and TRBJ2-7; D gene unclear. In germline, CDR1 is DFQATT, CDR2 SNEGSKA (reference sequence). V dropped 3 bases and J dropped 2 bases, with 8 bases sitting between them. The CDR3 has 12 residues. CDR3 coding DNA: TGCAGTGCTAGTGGTCAGCCCTACGAGCAGTACTTC. Translation gives CSASGQPYEQYF.

In its sample, this clonotype was seen many times. This sequence joins TRBV12-3 or TRBV12-4 and TRBJ1-2, with D tentatively TRBD1 (6 bases). CDR3 length equals 13 residues. V lost 3 bases and J lost 8, with 13 bases in between. CDR3 in amino acids: CASSLGRGRGYTF. The CDR3 DNA sequence: TGTGCCAGCAGTTTGGGGCGGGGGCGAGGCTACACCTTC.

This clonotype was recorded at least ten times. The V gene is TRBV19, the J gene TRBJ1-2, with D uncertain. V was trimmed by 4 bases and J by 2 bases, leaving 2 bases between them. Germline values: CDR1 LNHDA, CDR2 SQIVND (reference sequence). This CDR3 comprises 11 residues. Here the CDR3 reads CASSNNYGYTF. In nucleotides, the CDR3 is TGTGCCAGTAGTAACAACTATGGCTACACCTTC.

The chain employs TRBV12-3 or TRBV12-4 and TRBJ2-1, with D possibly being TRBD1 or TRBD2 (5 bases each). The CDR3 totals 15 residues. V was pared by 7 bases and J by 6 bases, with 19 bases between. The DNA for the CDR3 is TGTGCCAGCACCCCCGGGGCGGGCGGAGCCAATGAGCAGTTCTTC. Its protein is CASTPGAGGANEQFF.

V and J are TRBV20-1 and TRBJ2-5; 8 nucleotides match TRBD2. CDR3 size: 17 residues. CDR1 DFQATT and CDR2 SNEGSKA come from the germline V gene (reference sequence). V was clipped by 0 bases and J by 0 bases; unmatched bases: 9. This CDR3 is CSARDILSGGYQETQYF. The CDR3 bases are TGCAGTGCTAGAGATATCCTCAGCGGGGGTTACCAAGAGACCCAGTACTTC.

This clonotype was seen a handful of times. The rearrangement joins TRBV2 to TRBJ2-7; D call uncertain. The CDR3 sequence is 13 residues long. Germline CDR1 SNHLY, CDR2 FYNNEI. V dropped 8 bases and J dropped 0 bases, with 11 bases sitting between them. CDR3 DNA sequence: TGTGCCAGCCGGTGGCAGAGCTCCTACGAGCAGTACTTC. This encodes CASRWQSSYEQYF.